The next 22 T cell receptor beta chains were all read from a single sample in a study of cytomegalovirus exposure and HLA in healthy donors. PCR employed 60 Vbeta and 13 Jbeta primers. This table comes from immunoSEQ multiplex PCR, and its TCRdb copy is limited to in-frame clones, with some not included. The data contain around 130,000 clones, 73% of them singletons. Sequencing was done on a sample of PBMCs. These receptors were taken from a woman in her 40s in good health and CMV-seropositive.

This clone has a handful of counts. CDR3 sequence (DNA): TGTGCCAGCAGTTCCCCAAGCGGGAGGCAGAACACCGGGGAGCTGTTTTTT. It is translated as CASSSPSGRQNTGELFF. This sequence joins TRBV27 and TRBJ2-2; 9 bases are shared with TRBD2. V was clipped by 4 bases and J by 1 base; unmatched bases: 7. CDR1 MNHEY and CDR2 SMNVEV come from the germline V gene (reference sequence). This CDR3 is built from 17 residues.

This rearrangement joins TRBV2 to TRBJ1-5; possibly TRBD1 for D (6 bases). The CDR3 has 17 residues. Germline CDR1 reads SNHLY; CDR2 reads FYNNEI. Trimming shortened V by 8 bases and J by 1 base, and 21 bases separated the two germline ends. The CDR3 DNA follows: TGTGCCAGCCAACCCTCTGGGGGGGCGACGAGCAATCAGCCCCAGCATTTT. It specifies CASQPSGGATSNQPQHF.

The chain links TRBV15 to TRBJ1-4; D might be TRBD1 (6 bases). The CDR3 totals 14 residues. The V end was cut by 4 bases, the J end by 3 bases, with 9 bases between. CDR1 and CDR2 from the germline V gene are LNHNV and YYDKDF (reference sequence). DNA of the CDR3: TGTGCCACCAGCAAGGGACAATCTAATGAAAAACTGTTTTTT. Its translation: CATSKGQSNEKLFF.

The rearrangement joins TRBV30 to TRBJ1-1, with 8 bases matching TRBD1. This CDR3 is 14 amino acids long. The V segment lost 2 bases and the J segment 2 bases; nucleotides outside the gene matches: 4. Germline-derived CDR1 and CDR2 are GTSNPN and SVGIG (reference sequence). For the CDR3, the DNA is TGTGCCTGGAGTACCGGGACAGGAAACACTGAAGCTTTCTTT. Its translation: CAWSTGTGNTEAFF.

This chain's CDR3 is CASSISFSGGSSNQPQHF. Here the CDR3 DNA reads TGTGCCAGTAGTATCTCTTTTAGCGGAGGGTCCAGCAATCAGCCCCAGCATTTT. The rearrangement uses TRBV19 and TRBJ1-5; no clear D. The CDR3 has 18 amino acids. The V gene's germline CDR1 is LNHDA and CDR2 SQIVND (reference sequence). Trimming removed 3 bases at V and 1 base at J, with 19 bases between.

This clone was found a few times. The V gene is TRBV15, the J gene TRBJ1-4; 7 bases line up with TRBD1. Losses at the gene ends were 1 base for V and 7 bases for J; bases not matched to a gene: 6. This CDR3 spans 15 amino acids. Germline CDR1 is LNHNV and CDR2 is YYDKDF (reference sequence). CDR3 protein: CATSRGGQNFEKLFF. The DNA of the CDR3 is TGTGCCACCAGCAGAGGGGGACAGAACTTTGAAAAACTGTTTTTT.

The chain joins TRBV5-8 to TRBJ2-1; TRBD1 matches 8 bases. Germline values: CDR1 SGHTS, CDR2 YDEGEE. The CDR3 length is 14 residues. V lost 4 bases to trimming and J lost 3 bases; unmatched junction nucleotides: 3. CDR3 in amino acids: CASSIGQGYNEQFF. The CDR3 nucleotides are TGTGCCAGCAGCATAGGACAGGGCTACAATGAGCAGTTCTTC.

The chain carries TRBV5-1 and TRBJ2-7; D may be TRBD1 (5 bases). V was cut by 2 bases and J by 3 bases, with 6 bases left in between. The CDR3 covers 12 residues. Germline values: CDR1 SGHRS, CDR2 YFSETQ. Written as DNA, the CDR3 is TGCGCCAGCAGCTTCAGGGACTACGAGCAGTACTTC. Translation gives CASSFRDYEQYF.

In DNA, the CDR3 is TGTGCCAGCAGACTAGCGGGAGGCGGCTACGAGCAGTACTTC. Translating it yields CASRLAGGGYEQYF. V and J are TRBV6-1 and TRBJ2-7; the match to TRBD2 covers 12 bases. Unmatched junction bases numbered 3, after V lost 6 bases and J lost 3 bases. The CDR3 runs to 14 residues. Germline V CDR1 and CDR2: MNHNS, SASEGT.

A note on this clone: One junction end disagrees with the germline gene, perhaps due to a read error. The chain carries TRBV7-9 and TRBJ2-7; 8 bases are a match to TRBD2. Per the germline V gene, CDR1 is SEHNR and CDR2 is FQNEAQ (reference sequence). The length of the CDR3 is 14 residues. CDR3 in amino acids: CSSSLDGGGNEQYF. CDR3 DNA: TGTTCCAGCAGCCTCGACGGGGGGGGCAACGAGCAGTACTTC.

This clone was seen a single time. This sequence joins TRBV27 and TRBJ1-2; 7 bases line up with TRBD1. The V gene end was trimmed by 5 bases and the J gene end by 8 bases; junction bases not matched to a gene: 8. The germline V gene encodes CDR1 MNHEY and CDR2 SMNVEV (reference sequence). The CDR3 totals 13 residues. The DNA for the CDR3 is TGTGCCAGCAGTCTACCGACAGGGCGCGGCTACACCTTC. It encodes CASSLPTGRGYTF.

V usage is TRBV6-1 and J usage is TRBJ1-1, with TRBD1 as a possible D gene (5 bases). This CDR3 comprises 13 residues. The V and J ends lost 7 bases and 11 bases respectively, with 20 bases between them. Germline CDR1 is MNHNS and CDR2 is SASEGT. The CDR3 reads CASTQAGVESAFF. In DNA, the CDR3 is TGTGCCAGCACCCAGGCGGGGGTAGAGTCGGCTTTCTTT.

The chain has TRBV7-3 and TRBJ2-1; tentative D call: TRBD1 (6 bases). This CDR3 has 15 amino acids. Trimming took off 2 bases at V and 6 bases at J, with 14 bases between the two ends. Per germline, CDR1 SGHTA and CDR2 FQGTGA. CDR3 coding DNA: TGTGCCAGCAGCTTACCTGGACAGTTGGTCAATGAGCAGTTCTTC. It yields the protein CASSLPGQLVNEQFF. Using reference TRBV7-3 and TRBJ2-1 for the parts outside the CDR3, the full variable domain is GAGVSQTPSNKVTEKGKYVELRCDPISGHTALYWYRQSLGQGPEFLIYFQGTGAADDSGLPNDRFFAVRPEGSVSTLKIQRTERGDSAVYLCASSLPGQLVNEQFFGPGTRLTVL.

The rearrangement links TRBV4-1 to TRBJ1-1; D is unresolved. With 4 bases removed from V and 3 bases from J, the gap between germline ends came to 9 bases. Germline CDR1 reads MGHRA; CDR2 reads YSYEKL. This CDR3 spans 13 amino acids. This CDR3 reads CASSPERDTEAFF. CDR3 DNA sequence: TGCGCCAGCAGCCCGGAGAGGGACACTGAAGCTTTCTTT.

The J gene is TRBJ2-1, the V gene TRBV7-6; 8 bases map to TRBD2. The germline CDR1 and CDR2 sequences are SGHVS and FNYEAQ. There are 16 residues in the CDR3. J was trimmed by 0 bases and V by 5 bases; bases with no gene match: 6. The CDR3 DNA sequence: TGTGCCAGCAGCCAAACTAGCGGTAGCTCCTACAATGAGCAGTTCTTC. This gives the protein CASSQTSGSSYNEQFF.

This clone was seen more than once but under ten times. The chain is built from TRBV29-1 and TRBJ2-2; 10 positions match TRBD2. The CDR3 has 17 amino acids. Germline V gives CDR1 SQVTM, CDR2 ANQGSEA. With V trimmed by 5 bases and J by 5 bases, 14 bases remained unmatched. CDR3 bases: TGCAGCGTTTTGGGCGTAGCGGGAGGCGAGTCAACCGGGGAGCTGTTTTTT. Translation: CSVLGVAGGESTGELFF.

This rearrangement joins TRBV4-1 to TRBJ2-1; 8 positions match TRBD2. Germline V CDR1 and CDR2: MGHRA, YSYEKL. The CDR3 covers 17 residues. J gave up 0 bases and V 3 bases, and 7 bases lay outside the gene matches. The DNA of the CDR3 is TGCGCCAGCAGCCAGGGCCTAAGCGGGAGCTCCTACAATGAGCAGTTCTTC. It yields the protein CASSQGLSGSSYNEQFF.

In its sample, this clone was seen a few times. This chain joins TRBV5-1 and TRBJ2-3, with 7 bases aligning to TRBD1. CDR3 size: 15 residues. Germline V gives CDR1 SGHRS, CDR2 YFSETQ. Trimming removed 0 bases from V and 3 bases from J; junction bases left unmatched: 4. The CDR3 DNA reads as TGCGCCAGCAGCTTGGACAGGGGCAGTACAGATACGCAGTATTTT. This sequence encodes CASSLDRGSTDTQYF.

The sample holds a few counts of this clone. The rearrangement links TRBV7-2 to TRBJ2-5; 10 nucleotides agree with TRBD2. V lost 0 bases and J lost 5; bases outside the gene matches: 15. The germline CDR1 and CDR2 sequences are SGHTA and FQGNSA. The CDR3 totals 19 residues. The CDR3 loop reads CASSLAWRLSGGAGETQYF. In nucleotides, the CDR3 is TGTGCCAGCAGCTTAGCGTGGAGGCTAAGCGGGGGGGCCGGGGAGACCCAGTACTTC.

The chain links TRBV7-2 to TRBJ2-1, with D possibly matching TRBD2 (6 bases). V gave up 6 bases and J gave up 12 bases, with 12 bases separating them. This CDR3 has 11 residues. The germline V gene encodes CDR1 SGHTA and CDR2 FQGNSA. DNA of the CDR3: TGTGCCAGCAGAGGCGGGATGGGGCAGTTCTTC. Protein: CASRGGMGQFF.

The chain combines TRBV28 with TRBJ1-1; D uncertain. V lost 3 bases, J lost 6 bases, and 8 bases lay in between. CDR3 length: 12 amino acids. Germline V CDR1 and CDR2: MDHEN, SYDVKM. The CDR3 here is CASSFSVPEAFF. CDR3 sequence (DNA): TGTGCCAGCAGTTTCTCGGTCCCTGAAGCTTTCTTT.

V usage is TRBV19 and J usage is TRBJ1-2; TRBD1 matches at 8 bases. The CDR3 is made up of 13 amino acids. J lost 6 bases, V lost 3 bases, and 3 bases had no gene match. Germline lookup yields CDR1 LNHDA and CDR2 SQIVND (reference sequence). The CDR3 is CASSIRGRNGYTF. Here the CDR3 DNA reads TGTGCCAGTAGTATCAGGGGGCGGAATGGCTACACCTTC.